This T cell receptor (beta chain) stems from a study of T cell repertoires in cytomegalovirus infection. Via MiXCR, TCRdb re-called the reads, giving one row per CDR3 protein. The table shows 900,000 to 950,000 distinct CDR3 sequences, with around 30% occurring only once. Notes on this clonotype: Its antigen remains unknown.

The ends were cut back, 2 bases at V and 9 bases at J, with 16 bases in the middle. Germline lookup yields CDR1 MNHEY and CDR2 SVGEGT. The CDR3 loop spans 14 amino acids. Sequences were derived from cultured CD8+ T cells from PBMCs, sampled from culture after CMV antigen stimulation. The V and J genes are TRBV6-2 or TRBV6-3 and TRBJ1-1, with D perhaps TRBD1 (6 bases). This clonotype was obtained from a human donor in good health (CMV status not recorded). Some clones in this sample may be carry-over from other donors' samples. CDR3: CASSYRPGTFQAFF. The CDR3 bases are TGTGCCAGCAGTTACCGTCCGGGGACATTTCAAGCTTTCTTT.